This T cell receptor (beta chain) originates from a study of OX40 agonist ivuxolimab in advanced cancers. Overall study findings and caveats: Low clonal expansion, among the lowest seen, marked partial responders at 0.1-3.0 mg/kg.

Germline assignment: CDR1 SGHDN and CDR2 FVKESK. The CDR3 totals 15 residues. The trim removed 0 bases at V and 6 bases at J, leaving 5 bases unmatched. For this clone: What it binds is not known.

Only in-frame clones appear in the TCRdb table, and some are missing; sequencing was by immunoSEQ multiplex PCR. This table holds roughly 70,000 clones, 85% found once. The genes are TRBV14 and TRBJ2-7; 10 bases match TRBD2. This receptor was identified in an adult with an advanced solid tumor such as melanoma, head and neck, liver or kidney cancer. The sequencing used CD4+ or CD8+ T cells sorted from blood, collected in a trial of the OX40 agonist ivuxolimab. CDR3 region: CASSQDLAGVGEQYF. The CDR3 DNA sequence: TGTGCCAGCAGCCAAGATCTAGCGGGAGTTGGCGAGCAGTACTTC. Together with reference TRBV14 and TRBJ2-7, the CDR3 gives the full variable domain: EAGVTQFPSHSVIEKGQTVTLRCDPISGHDNLYWYRRVMGKEIKFLLHFVKESKQDESGMPNNRFLAERTGGTYSTLKVQPAELEDSGVYFCASSQDLAGVGEQYFGPGTRLTVT.